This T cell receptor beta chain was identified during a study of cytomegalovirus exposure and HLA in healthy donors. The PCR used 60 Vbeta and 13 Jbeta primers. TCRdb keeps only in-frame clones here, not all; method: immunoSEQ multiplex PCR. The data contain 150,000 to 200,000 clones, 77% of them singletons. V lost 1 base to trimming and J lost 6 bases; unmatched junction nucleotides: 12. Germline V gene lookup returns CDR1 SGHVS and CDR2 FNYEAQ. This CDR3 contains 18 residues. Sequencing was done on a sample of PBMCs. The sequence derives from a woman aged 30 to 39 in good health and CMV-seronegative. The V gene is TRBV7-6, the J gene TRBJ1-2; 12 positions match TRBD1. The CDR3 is CASSLDPGTGGYNDGYTF. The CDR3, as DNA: TGTGCCAGCAGCTTAGACCCCGGGACAGGGGGCTATAATGATGGCTACACCTTC.